The 8 T cell receptor beta chains given below trace back to one sample, sequenced in a study of OX40 agonist ivuxolimab in advanced cancers. Only in-frame clones appear in the TCRdb table, and some are missing; sequencing was by immunoSEQ multiplex PCR. The table has about 54,000 clones, 84% seen once. Sequencing used CD4+ or CD8+ T cells sorted from blood, obtained in a trial of the OX40 agonist ivuxolimab. Receptors originate from an adult with an advanced solid tumor such as melanoma, head and neck, liver or kidney cancer.

V and J are TRBV5-6 and TRBJ1-6; D is possibly TRBD1 (6 bases). The CDR3 spans 18 residues. The germline V gene encodes CDR1 SGHDT and CDR2 YYEEEE. Trimming left V 3 bases short and J 0 bases short, with 16 bases between. CDR3 sequence reads: CASSWLGHAISYNSPLHF. As DNA, the CDR3 is TGTGCCAGCAGCTGGTTGGGACACGCGATCTCCTATAATTCACCCCTCCACTTT.

The V gene is TRBV10-3, the J gene TRBJ2-1; TRBD2 matches at 9 bases. V trimming: 6 bases; J trimming: 9 bases; junction bases outside the gene matches: 21. This CDR3 contains 18 residues. In germline, CDR1 is ENHRY, CDR2 SYGVKD. The CDR3 spells CAIRDGAFQAGGPGEQFF. DNA of the CDR3: TGTGCCATCAGAGACGGAGCTTTTCAGGCGGGAGGGCCGGGTGAGCAGTTCTTC.

The table lists this clone with a few counts. The chain joins TRBV7-9 to TRBJ1-2; 10 bases line up with TRBD1. The germline V gene has CDR1 SEHNR and CDR2 FQNEAQ (reference sequence). The CDR3 sequence is 16 residues long. The V gene end was trimmed by 5 bases and the J gene end by 2 bases; junction bases not matched to a gene: 8. The CDR3 sequence: CASSPHGQGGNYGYTF. The CDR3 DNA follows: TGTGCCAGCAGCCCGCACGGACAGGGGGGGAACTATGGCTACACCTTC.

The chain couples TRBV6-5 to TRBJ2-7, with TRBD2 as a possible D gene (5 bases). This CDR3 contains 14 residues. V gave up 4 bases and J gave up 5 bases, with 15 bases separating them. CDR1 and CDR2 (germline): MNHEY, SVGAGI. The CDR3 bases are TGTGCCAGCAGTTTCCGGGGTGAGACGGACGAGCAGTACTTC. This codes for CASSFRGETDEQYF.

The rearrangement uses TRBV2 and TRBJ2-7; 9 bases are a match to TRBD2. After removal of 6 bases from V and 2 bases from J, the junction contained 8 bases not matched to a gene. The germline V gene has CDR1 SNHLY and CDR2 FYNNEI. The CDR3 is 15 residues long. The CDR3 is CASRRRLAETYEQYF. The CDR3 DNA sequence: TGTGCCAGCAGAAGAAGACTAGCGGAAACCTACGAGCAGTACTTC.

V and J are TRBV6-6 and TRBJ1-2; D is unclear. From germline, CDR1 is MNHNY and CDR2 SVGAGI (reference sequence). This CDR3 region has 13 residues. With 0 bases removed from V and 8 bases from J, the gap between germline ends came to 10 bases. CDR3 residues: CASSYSTTGGYTF. The CDR3 region has the DNA TGTGCCAGCAGTTACTCGACGACGGGGGGCTACACCTTC.

V usage is TRBV5-1 and J usage is TRBJ2-3; no clear D. Germline V gene sequence: CDR1 SGHRS, CDR2 YFSETQ. This CDR3 is 17 amino acids long. V was shortened by 1 base and J by 0 bases, with 15 bases between the two germline ends. The CDR3 loop is CASSLTSMGISTDTQYF. Written as DNA, the CDR3 is TGCGCCAGCAGCTTGACCAGCATGGGGATCAGCACAGATACGCAGTATTTT.

The rearrangement links TRBV30 to TRBJ1-5; D is possibly TRBD1 (5 bases). This CDR3 spans 18 amino acids. The germline gives CDR1 GTSNPN, CDR2 SVGIG (reference sequence). V was trimmed by 3 bases and J by 0 bases, leaving 21 bases between them. In DNA, the CDR3 is TGTGCCTGGAGCCGCCCCCCCCTCAGGGACTATAGCAATCAGCCCCAGCATTTT. This encodes CAWSRPPLRDYSNQPQHF.